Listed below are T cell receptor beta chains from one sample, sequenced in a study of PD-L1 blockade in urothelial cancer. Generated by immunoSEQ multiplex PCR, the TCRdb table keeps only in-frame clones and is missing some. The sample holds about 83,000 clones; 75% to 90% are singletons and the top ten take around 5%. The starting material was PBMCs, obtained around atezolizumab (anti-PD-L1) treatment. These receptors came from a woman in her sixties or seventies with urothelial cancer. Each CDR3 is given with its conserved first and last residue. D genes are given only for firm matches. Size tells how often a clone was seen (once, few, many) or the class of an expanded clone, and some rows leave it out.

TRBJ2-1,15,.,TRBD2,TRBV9,TGTGCCAGCAGCGTAGTAGGTAGCGGGACCGTTGAGCAGTTCTTC,CASSVVGSGTVEQFF
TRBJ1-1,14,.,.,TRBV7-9,TGTGCCAGCAGTAGTAACAGGGAGGGCACTGAAGCTTTCTTT,CASSSNREGTEAFF
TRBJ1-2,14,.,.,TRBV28,TGTGCCAGCAGATCAGGGGCAGCACAATATGGCTACACCTTC,CASRSGAAQYGYTF
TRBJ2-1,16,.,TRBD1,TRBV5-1,TGCGCCAGCAGCTTGGCCCGGGGACAGAGCTACAATGAGCAGTTCTTC,CASSLARGQSYNEQFF
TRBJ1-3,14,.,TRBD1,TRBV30,TGTGCCTGGAGTTTACAGGGGGACGGAAACACCATATATTTT,CAWSLQGDGNTIYF
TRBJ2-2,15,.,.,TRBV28,TGTGCCAGCAGCGTGAGAGCACAGGGCACCGGGGAGCTGTTTTTT,CASSVRAQGTGELFF
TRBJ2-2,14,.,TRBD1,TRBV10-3,TGTGCCATCAGTGCCGAGACAGGGGCCGGGGAGCTGTTTTTT,CAISAETGAGELFF
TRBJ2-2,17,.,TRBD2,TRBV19,TGTGCCAGTACCATCCCTGTGGGCGGGAGGTCAACCGGGGAGCTGTTTTTT,CASTIPVGGRSTGELFF
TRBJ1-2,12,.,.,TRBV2,TGTGCCAGCAGTGAGCGTAGCTATGGCTACACCTTC,CASSERSYGYTF
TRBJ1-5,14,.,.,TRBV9,TGTGCCAGCAGCGTAACGGGGAGCAATCAGCCCCAGCATTTT,CASSVTGSNQPQHF
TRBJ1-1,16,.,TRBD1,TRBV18,TGTGCCAGCTCACCCAGTCCCGGGACAGGGGGCACTGAAGCTTTCTTT,CASSPSPGTGGTEAFF
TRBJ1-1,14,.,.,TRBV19,TGTGCCAGTAGTAGGGGCCAGATGAACACTGAAGCTTTCTTT,CASSRGQMNTEAFF
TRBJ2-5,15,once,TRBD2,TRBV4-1,TGCGCCAGCGACCAGGGACTAGGGAGGCTCCGGACCCAGTACTTC,CASDQGLGRLRTQYF
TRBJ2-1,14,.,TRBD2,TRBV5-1,TGCGCCAGCAGCTTTAGCGGGAGAACGAATGAGCAGTTCTTC,CASSFSGRTNEQFF
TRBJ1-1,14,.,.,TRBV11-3,TGTGCCAGCAGTTGGGGGGGTGGTGTTTCTGAAGCTTTCTTT,CASSWGGGVSEAFF
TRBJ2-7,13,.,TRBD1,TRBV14,TGTGCCAGCAGCCGGGACAGGGGATCGGGGCAGTACTTC,CASSRDRGSGQYF
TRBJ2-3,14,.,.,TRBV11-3,TGTGCCAGCAGCTTCGGGGGAGGCACAGATACGCAGTATTTT,CASSFGGGTDTQYF
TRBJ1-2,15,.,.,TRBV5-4,TGTGCCAGCAGCTTGGCCGGGACAACTAGTTTGGGCTACACCTTC,CASSLAGTTSLGYTF
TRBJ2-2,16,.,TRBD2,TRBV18,TGTGCCAGCTCACCACCATTAGCGGGGGACGACGGGGAGCTGTTTTTT,CASSPPLAGDDGELFF
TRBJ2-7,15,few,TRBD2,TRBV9,TGTGCCAGCAGCGCCCGGGACTACAGCTCCTACGAGCAGTACTTC,CASSARDYSSYEQYF
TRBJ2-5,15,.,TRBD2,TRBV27,TGTGCCAGCAGTTACGCTAGCGGCCACCAAGAGACCCAGTACTTC,CASSYASGHQETQYF
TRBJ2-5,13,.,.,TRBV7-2,TGTGCCAGCAGCTTACAGGGCTTACAGACCCAGTACTTC,CASSLQGLQTQYF
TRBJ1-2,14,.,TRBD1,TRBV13,TGTGCCAGCAGCGTACCGGGACAGAACTATGGCTACACCTTC,CASSVPGQNYGYTF
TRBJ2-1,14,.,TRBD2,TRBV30,TGTGCCTGGAGAGCTAGCGGGGACGACCTTGAGCAGTTCTTC,CAWRASGDDLEQFF
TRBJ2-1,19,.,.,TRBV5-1,TGCGCCAGCAGCTTGTCCCCCTTGGGGCAGGGGGGATCCTACAATGAGCAGTTCTTC,CASSLSPLGQGGSYNEQFF
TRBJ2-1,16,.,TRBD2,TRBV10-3,TGTGCCATCAGTTCTCTGAGCGGGGGGCTCCTCAATGAGCAGTTCTTC,CAISSLSGGLLNEQFF